This T cell receptor beta chain was observed in a study of T-cell reconstitution after alpha-beta-depleted transplantation in children. Construction of the TCRbeta library involved unique molecular identifiers. TCRdb reanalysed the PCR reads using MiXCR and keeps one entry per CDR3 protein. The sample includes roughly 500,000 distinct CDR3 sequences, over 9.5% of them seen just once. The CDR3 is 13 residues long. V lost 8 bases and J 4 bases, leaving 11 bases between the germline ends. Germline V CDR1 and CDR2: MNHNY, SVGAGI (reference sequence). This clonotype was observed at least ten times. Its antigen is currently unknown. General study results and limits: Reported findings indicate that, about two months after transplant, alpha-beta T cells came from several hundred expanded clones, which were derived from non-depleted graft cells.

Sequenced material: PBMCs, taken before TCRalphabeta/CD19-depleted stem cell transplant. This clonotype originated in a child aged 2 to 15 with inherited bone marrow failure, due to receive a stem cell transplant. The genes are TRBV6-6 and TRBJ1-4; D gene uncertain. CDR3: CASVSQLNEKLFF. For the CDR3, the DNA is TGTGCCAGCGTCAGTCAGCTTAATGAAAAACTGTTTTTT.